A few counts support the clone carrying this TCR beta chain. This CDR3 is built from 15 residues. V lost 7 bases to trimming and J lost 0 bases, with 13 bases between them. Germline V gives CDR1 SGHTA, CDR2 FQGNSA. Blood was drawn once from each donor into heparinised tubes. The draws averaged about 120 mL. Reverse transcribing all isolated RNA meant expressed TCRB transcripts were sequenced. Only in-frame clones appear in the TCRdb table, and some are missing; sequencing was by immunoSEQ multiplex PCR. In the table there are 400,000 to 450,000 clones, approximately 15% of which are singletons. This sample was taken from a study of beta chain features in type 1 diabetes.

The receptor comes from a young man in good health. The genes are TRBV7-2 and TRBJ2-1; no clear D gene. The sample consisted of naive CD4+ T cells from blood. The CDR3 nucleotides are TGTGCCAGCACCCCCAGGCTAAGCTCCTACAATGAGCAGTTCTTC. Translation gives CASTPRLSSYNEQFF.